This is a list of T cell receptor beta chains from one sample in a study of T cells in Graves' hyperthyroidism and ophthalmopathy. MiXCR, run by TCRdb on the multiplex PCR reads, gives a single entry per CDR3 protein. Counted here are approximately 610,000 distinct CDR3 sequences, about 15% occurring once; the ten biggest clones make up about 4%. Sequencing was done on a sample of blood. The receptors originated from a woman between 40 and 50 years old with Graves' ophthalmopathy. Both conserved end residues are part of each CDR3. The D gene is left open where the match is weak. The size of a clone is reported for some rows only, either as once, few or many, or as a class for expanded clones.

V	size	D	J	DNA	CDR3
TRBV24-1	many	NA	TRBJ1-2	TGTGCCACCAGCGACAGGCCCAACTATGGCTACACCTTC	CATSDRPNYGYTF
TRBV12-3/TRBV12-4	many	TRBD1	TRBJ1-2	TGTGCCAGCAGTTTAGGGGGGACAGCATTCTTACTCTTC	CASSLGGTAFLLF
TRBV6-1	many	NA	TRBJ1-2	TGTGCCACTCGCGGAGCGCGGGGGGCCCCTGGCTACACCTTC	CATRGARGAPGYTF
TRBV6-2/TRBV6-3	many	NA	TRBJ1-1	TGTGCCAGCAAACAGGGTTCGGTTCTCTCTGAAGCTTTCTTT	CASKQGSVLSEAFF
TRBV18	NA	NA	TRBJ1-1	TGTGCCAGCTCACCGCCAACAGGGTCTACGGGCACTGAAGCTTTCTTT	CASSPPTGSTGTEAFF
TRBV24-1	many	NA	TRBJ1-2	TGTGCCACCAGTGATGGGTCGGGGAACGATTATGGCTACACCTTC	CATSDGSGNDYGYTF
TRBV2	many	NA	TRBJ2-2	TGTGCCAGCAGTGTAATTAGTGGGACCGGGGAGCTGTTTTTT	CASSVISGTGELFF
TRBV12-3/TRBV12-4	NA	NA	TRBJ1-2	TGTGCCAGCAGTTTACGCCCCTTACTGGGCTACACCTTC	CASSLRPLLGYTF
TRBV7-6	many	NA	TRBJ2-7	TGTGCCAGCAGCTTAGAGGGGACTGATTCCTACGAGCAGTACTTC	CASSLEGTDSYEQYF
TRBV6-2/TRBV6-3	NA	TRBD2	TRBJ2-4	TGTGCCAGCAGTTATGAGGCGGGAGGGAAAAACATTCAGTACTTC	CASSYEAGGKNIQYF
TRBV28	many	TRBD2	TRBJ2-6	TGTGCCAGCAGTTTACCTAGTCAGCGGGATACCCTCTCTGGGGCCAACGTCCTGACTTTC	CASSLPSQRDTLSGANVLTF
TRBV6-5	NA	NA	TRBJ1-2	TGTGCCAGCAGTTACACCGCAGGCTTTGACTATGGCTACACCTTC	CASSYTAGFDYGYTF
TRBV5-8	many	TRBD1	TRBJ2-7	TGTGCCAGCAGCTTGGCCACAGGGGGTAGGGACTACGAGCAGTACTTC	CASSLATGGRDYEQYF
TRBV6-5	many	NA	TRBJ2-7	TGTGCCAGCAGTTACGGGGAGCTGTACGAGCAGTACTTC	CASSYGELYEQYF
TRBV6-2/TRBV6-3	NA	TRBD1	TRBJ2-7	TGTGCCAGCAGCCAAAGGGACAGCACCTCCTACGAGCAGTACTTC	CASSQRDSTSYEQYF
TRBV7-3	NA	NA	TRBJ1-1	TGTGCCAGCAGCTCCGCCCGCAGGACTGAAGCTTTCTTT	CASSSARRTEAFF
TRBV6-1	few	TRBD1	TRBJ1-1	TGTGCCAGCAGTCCCCCACGACAGGGGCCCACTGAAGCTTTCTTT	CASSPPRQGPTEAFF